The 18 T cell receptor beta chains in this list originate from one sample, sequenced in a study of blood T cell repertoires in COVID-19 (dated by TCRdb to about 2020). Library preparation employed the immunoSEQ multiplex PCR assay. TCRdb carries this immuneACCESS record with in-frame sequences only. Its versions omit some clonotypes, under half of them owing to an unresolved V gene in the studies checked, with the rest unexplained. The table for this sample lists 80,000 to 100,000 clones; approximately 86% of them were counted only once. The top ten constitute 20% to 25% of the sample. The material sequenced was peripheral blood. Every receptor here comes from a woman at least 80 years old in a cohort sampled during active or convalescent COVID-19.

This chain uses TRBV10-3 with TRBJ1-1, with TRBD1 as a possible D gene (5 bases). The length of the CDR3 is 13 residues. CDR1 is ENHRY and CDR2 is SYGVKD in the germline V gene. V was shortened by 3 bases and J by 1 base, with 6 bases between the two germline ends. The CDR3 here is CAISETGNTEAFF. The CDR3, as DNA: TGTGCCATCAGTGAAACAGGGAACACTGAAGCTTTCTTT.

The rearrangement links TRBV18 to TRBJ2-4; 10 bases are shared with TRBD2. CDR3 size: 18 residues. Germline V gene lookup returns CDR1 KGHSH and CDR2 LQKENI. J was trimmed by 8 bases and V by 2 bases; bases with no gene match: 15. DNA for the CDR3: TGTGCCAGCTCACCAACTAGCGGGAATTTACCGAAAGTGGACATTCAGTACTTC. This sequence encodes CASSPTSGNLPKVDIQYF. The variable domain in full, completed from reference TRBV18 and TRBJ2-4, reads NAGVMQNPRHLVRRRGQEARLRCSPMKGHSHVYWYRQLPEEGLKFMVYLQKENIIDESGMPKERFSAEFPKEGPSILRIQQVVRGDSAAYFCASSPTSGNLPKVDIQYFGAGTRLSVL.

The V and J genes are TRBV7-3 and TRBJ2-1, with 7 bases identical to TRBD2. The trim removed 5 bases at V and 2 bases at J, leaving 6 bases unmatched. In germline, CDR1 is SGHTA, CDR2 FQGTGA. The CDR3 covers 15 residues. The CDR3 protein is CASSQVGTTYNEQFF. CDR3 nucleotide sequence: TGTGCCAGCAGCCAAGTCGGGACTACCTACAATGAGCAGTTCTTC.

V gene TRBV19 combines with J gene TRBJ1-1; D is undetermined. The CDR3 runs to 14 residues. Germline lookup yields CDR1 LNHDA and CDR2 SQIVND (reference sequence). The ends were cut back, 6 bases at V and 2 bases at J, with 13 bases in the middle. This CDR3 reads CASSRLAVNTEAFF. The CDR3 coding sequence is TGTGCCAGTAGCCGCCTAGCGGTAAACACTGAAGCTTTCTTT.

V is TRBV4-1 and J is TRBJ1-4; 10 positions match TRBD1. Germline loops: CDR1 MGHRA, CDR2 YSYEKL. The CDR3 totals 19 residues. Losses at the gene ends were 0 bases for V and 2 bases for J; bases not matched to a gene: 9. The CDR3 loop reads CASSQDPGTGARTNEKLFF. CDR3 DNA sequence: TGCGCCAGCAGCCAAGATCCCGGGACAGGGGCCCGCACTAATGAAAAACTGTTTTTT.

V usage is TRBV6-1 and J usage is TRBJ1-2; D is ambiguous. This CDR3 comprises 16 residues. Germline loops: CDR1 MNHNS, CDR2 SASEGT. The V and J ends lost 1 base and 1 base respectively, with 13 bases between them. CDR3 coding DNA: TGTGCCAGCAGTGAAGTGTACACAGCCAATAACTATGGCTACACCTTC. This gives the protein CASSEVYTANNYGYTF.

The table lists this clone with a count of one. The chain combines TRBV30 with TRBJ1-2, with TRBD1 matching over 11 bases. CDR3 length: 14 residues. Trimming at V came to 8 bases and at J to 5 bases, leaving 10 bases not matched to a gene. In germline, CDR1 is GTSNPN, CDR2 SVGIG (reference sequence). Here the CDR3 DNA reads TGTGCCGGAGGGGGACAGGGGGGGTCATATGGCTACACCTTC. It translates to CAGGGQGGSYGYTF.

The rearrangement uses TRBV19 and TRBJ1-1; D gene ambiguous. The CDR3 has 13 residues. V lost 5 bases, J lost 0 bases, and 7 bases lay in between. The germline gives CDR1 LNHDA, CDR2 SQIVND (reference sequence). The CDR3 here is CASSGQMNTEAFF. The CDR3, as DNA: TGTGCCAGTAGTGGGCAAATGAACACTGAAGCTTTCTTT.

The chain carries TRBV12-3 or TRBV12-4 and TRBJ2-2; D unclear. The V end was cut by 5 bases, the J end by 6 bases, with 10 bases between. This CDR3 is 13 amino acids long. CDR3 protein: CASSPSRAGELFF. CDR3 sequence (DNA): TGTGCCAGCAGTCCTAGTCGGGCCGGGGAGCTGTTTTTT.

The chain is built from TRBV30 and TRBJ1-2; 12 bases fit TRBD1. Germline trimming cut 2 bases from V and 6 bases from J; bases unmatched to any gene: 10. Germline CDR1 GTSNPN, CDR2 SVGIG (reference sequence). The CDR3 totals 16 residues. CDR3 sequence (DNA): TGTGCCTGGAGTAAAGGGACAGGGGGCTCCACCAATGGCTACACCTTC. Translating it yields CAWSKGTGGSTNGYTF.

This clone was counted a few times. The chain carries TRBV5-4 and TRBJ2-1; D is uncertain. The CDR3 runs to 16 residues. Trimming removed 5 bases at V and 0 bases at J, with 15 bases between. Germline V gene data show CDR1 as SGHNT and CDR2 as YYREEE (reference sequence). The CDR3 loop is CASSVGGGGSYNEQFF. The CDR3 DNA is TGTGCCAGCAGTGTGGGTGGCGGTGGCTCCTACAATGAGCAGTTCTTC.

The chain is built from TRBV6-2 or TRBV6-3 and TRBJ2-1; TRBD2 matches at 8 bases. From germline, CDR1 is MNHEY and CDR2 SVGEGT. V trimming: 0 bases; J trimming: 7 bases; junction bases outside the gene matches: 8. The CDR3 covers 16 residues. The DNA for the CDR3 is TGTGCCAGCAGTTACTCGTCGGGAGGGCCTTTTAATGAGCAGTTCTTC. Translation: CASSYSSGGPFNEQFF.

This clone was observed a few times. The chain links TRBV6-5 to TRBJ1-1; D is unclear. CDR1 is MNHEY and CDR2 is SVGAGI in the germline V gene. V shed 5 bases and J shed 0 bases, with 10 bases lying between them. The CDR3 runs 14 residues. For the CDR3, the DNA is TGTGCCAGCAGTCCCCAGGTTATGAACACTGAAGCTTTCTTT. It codes for CASSPQVMNTEAFF.

The chain couples TRBV5-1 to TRBJ2-7; 7 bases align to TRBD2. Germline assignment: CDR1 SGHRS and CDR2 YFSETQ. V lost 2 bases and J lost 7; bases outside the gene matches: 3. This CDR3 spans 12 amino acids. CDR3 region: CASSFSGGEQYF. CDR3 nucleotides: TGCGCCAGCAGCTTCTCGGGGGGAGAGCAGTACTTC.

This sequence joins TRBV5-1 and TRBJ2-3; 9 positions agree with TRBD1. Germline lookup yields CDR1 SGHRS and CDR2 YFSETQ. J gave up 4 bases and V 4 bases, and 4 bases lay outside the gene matches. CDR3 length equals 14 residues. The CDR3 protein is CASSPGQGADTQYF. The CDR3 region has the DNA TGCGCCAGCAGCCCGGGACAGGGAGCAGATACGCAGTATTTT.

The chain couples TRBV6-2 or TRBV6-3 to TRBJ2-7; D is perhaps TRBD2 (6 bases). Trimming shortened V by 0 bases and J by 11 bases, and 20 bases separated the two germline ends. The CDR3 has 15 amino acids. Germline loops: CDR1 MNHEY, CDR2 SVGEGT. The CDR3: CASSYSSRTGDLKYF. The CDR3 DNA is TGTGCCAGCAGTTACTCCTCTCGTACGGGAGATCTAAAGTACTTC.

The rearrangement uses TRBV28 and TRBJ1-2; D possibly corresponds to TRBD1 (5 bases). This CDR3 is built from 17 residues. The V and J ends lost 3 bases and 2 bases respectively, with 19 bases between them. Germline CDR1 is MDHEN and CDR2 is SYDVKM. The CDR3 region has the DNA TGTGCCAGCAGTTTTACTGAGGGGAGGGCCCCGAACTATGGCTACACCTTC. It specifies CASSFTEGRAPNYGYTF.

This CDR3 is CASSWDSVNEKLFF. In DNA, the CDR3 is TGTGCCAGTAGTTGGGACAGTGTTAATGAAAAACTGTTTTTT. The V call is TRBV19, the J call TRBJ1-4, with 7 positions matching TRBD1. The CDR3 consists of 14 residues. Germline loops: CDR1 LNHDA, CDR2 SQIVND (reference sequence). The junction had 4 bases not matched to a gene; V was cut back by 5 bases and J by 4 bases.